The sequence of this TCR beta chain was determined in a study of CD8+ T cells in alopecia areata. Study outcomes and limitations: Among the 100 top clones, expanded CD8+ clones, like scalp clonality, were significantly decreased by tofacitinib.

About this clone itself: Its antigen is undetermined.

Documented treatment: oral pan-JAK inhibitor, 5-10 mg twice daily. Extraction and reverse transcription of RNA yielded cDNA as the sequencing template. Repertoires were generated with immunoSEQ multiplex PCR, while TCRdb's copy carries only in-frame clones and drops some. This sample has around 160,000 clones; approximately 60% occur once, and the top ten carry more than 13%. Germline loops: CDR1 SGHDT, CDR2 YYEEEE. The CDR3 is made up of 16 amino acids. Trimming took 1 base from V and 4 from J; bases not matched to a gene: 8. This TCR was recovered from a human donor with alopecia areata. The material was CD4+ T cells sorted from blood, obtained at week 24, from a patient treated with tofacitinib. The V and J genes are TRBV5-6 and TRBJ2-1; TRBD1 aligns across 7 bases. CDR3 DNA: TGTGCCAGCAGCTTGTTTTCGGACAGGTCATACAATGAGCAGTTCTTC. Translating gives CASSLFSDRSYNEQFF. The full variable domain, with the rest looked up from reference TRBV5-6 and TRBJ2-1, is DAGVTQSPTHLIKTRGQQVTLRCSPKSGHDTVSWYQQALGQGPQFIFQYYEEEERQRGNFPDRFSGHQFPNYSSELNVNALLLGDSALYLCASSLFSDRSYNEQFFGPGTRLTVL.